This TCR beta chain was retrieved from a study of cytomegalovirus exposure and HLA in healthy donors (dated by TCRdb to the late 2010s). Describing the broader study: In an earlier analysis of several hundred of the donors, approximately 300 Gb of sequence data and 90 million to 130 million unique TCR beta sequences from about 179 million T cells were reported. An early release covering roughly 640 HLA-typed donors comprised 250 to 350 gigabases of sequencing data and tens of millions of unique TCR sequences. Of the roughly 410 genotyped donors, 81% were placed in the genetic ancestry cluster associated with self-reported Caucasian donors. The study aimed to test whether signatures of past pathogen exposure could be identified by cataloging public T cell receptors. Using immunosequencing, the study profiled T cell repertoires from approximately 700 subjects and related those repertoires to cytomegalovirus serostatus. Besides the first cohort of hundreds of subjects, a separate validation cohort made up of 120 different subjects was used. The study combined high-throughput TCR immunosequencing, statistical association of individual TCRs with disease status, and machine learning to predict cytomegalovirus infection status. In a later analysis, previously published TCR beta repertoires from about 640 donors were re-analyzed and high-resolution HLA genotyping was added so that TCR occurrence patterns could be studied. The later analysis used no new phenotypic data to find candidate immune exposures, relying instead on TCR beta sequences and their occurrence across donors. In an earlier analysis of roughly 600 of the donors, high-throughput TCR beta sequencing was used to judge whether each TCR beta V gene segment behaved as functional or pseudogenic. Alongside the repertoire data, information on donor age, sex, ethnicity and CMV serostatus was compiled. A later genetic analysis used genome-wide SNP genotypes for about three fifths of the 666 donors, treating that subset as a discovery cohort. All discovery cohort repertoires had been generated on a single sequencing platform. HLA typing included class I and class II loci at four-digit resolution. The number of donors typed differed by locus, with about 629-630 for A, B, C, DRB1 and DQB1, 522 for DQA1, 600 to 610 for DPA1, and over 400 for DPB1. Four to six DR-DQ haplotypes were handled as single units for association and clustering, since linkage in the cohort was strong. Among over 350 genotyped donors of the cohort, an average of roughly 240,000 unique TCR beta nucleotide sequences were sequenced per donor, about a sixth of them non-productive.

CDR1 MGHDK and CDR2 SYGVNS were looked up in the germline V gene. Including the terminal cysteine and phenylalanine, the CDR3 comprises 17 residues. Only the CDR3 DNA is retained, 51 bases long and in frame from the first base. Trimmed from V: 2 bases; trimmed from J: 6 bases; junction bases lacking a gene match: 9. Broad study findings and their caveats: In a later genetic analysis, a missense DCLRE1C variant was associated with V-gene and J-gene trimming of TCR beta chains, and the association was replicated in an independent cohort. Three of the identified cytomegalovirus-associated TCR beta chains were confirmed in vitro to be specific for cytomegalovirus antigens. Most TCR sequences were seen in very few donors, while some public TCRs were found in many individuals. This cohort had only TCR beta chains sequenced, and the lack of alpha or paired-chain data limited which features could be detected. Most CMV-associated TCR beta chains appeared to be HLA-restricted in a later analysis, and the HLA associations seemed to be driven largely by CMV exposure. According to a later analysis, parvovirus B19, influenza, CMV and Epstein-Barr virus appeared linked to several top co-occurrence clusters. Some IMGT-functional V segments, including TRBV6-2 and TRBV6-3, could not be told apart with the 87-base-pair reads, so those segments were excluded. In an earlier analysis of 587 of the donors, most TCR beta V segments appeared in productive rearrangements about 90% or about 30% of the time, broadly matching IMGT annotations. Compared with equally common non-associated chains, HLA-associated TCR beta chains in a later analysis were more clonally expanded and had lower generation probabilities. When HLA alleles, especially DR and DQ, strongly co-occurred, attributing TCR associations to individual alleles was difficult. A cluster of highly shared sequence variants was judged likely to represent a technical artifact of the sequencing pipeline. Correlated functional status among segregating V segments might reflect linkage disequilibrium, but an unknown experimental factor could not be ruled out. A total of around 150 TCR beta chains were listed by the study as associated with cytomegalovirus. The earlier analysis of some 560 of the donors excluded roughly 17 rarely observed V segments, including chromosome 9 orphons, because counts were too low. Immune exposure information for the cohort was limited to CMV serostatus. In both the original and validation cohorts, the classifier was reported to diagnose cytomegalovirus status with high specificity and sensitivity. It was suggested by the authors that the approach could potentially be generalized to other disease states and immunological phenotypes. The presence/absence analyses assumed that sequencing depth was roughly uniform across donors, and that assumption may not be true. A further reported finding was that TCR beta sequences accurately predicted the HLA-A and HLA-B alleles for most subjects in the first cohort. In a later analysis, more than 15,000 TCR beta sequences were associated with specific HLA alleles at a false discovery rate of 0.05. According to a later analysis, TCR association rates differed among HLA loci, with DRB1 alleles showing the most associated TCRs and HLA-C alleles showing the fewest. According to a later genetic analysis, donors in an Asian-associated ancestry cluster had fewer N-insertions in productive TCRs than the roughly 700-donor mean. Because some donors lacked HLA typing at each locus, the association tests relied only on the typed subset.

The cohort consisted of 666 healthy bone marrow donors. At the time of sampling, all cohort members were nominally healthy, though unrecorded immune exposures were likely present. The donor was CMV seronegative and was included in the group of hundreds of seronegative cohort members. A peripheral blood sample was collected from each donor, and TCR beta sequencing was performed on peripheral blood mononuclear cells. Genomic DNA extraction from the blood cell samples was performed with the Qiagen DNeasy Blood Extraction Kit. A remark on this clone: This receptor's antigen is unknown. Base qualities are not at hand, and no much larger clone is one base apart.

The library relied on the immunoSEQ multiplex PCR assay. For the multiplex PCR, a mixture combining 60 forward primers for TCR Vbeta segments and 13 reverse primers for TCR Jbeta segments was used. Amplification of the CDR3 region of rearranged TCR beta genes was performed with a multiplex PCR assay on genomic DNA. On the Illumina HiSeq System, the amplified TCR beta libraries were sequenced as 87-base-pair reads. The study's own analysis went as follows. A later analysis counted tens of millions of unique TCR beta chains across the 700 or so repertoires, and 10 million to 11 million of these chains were shared by at least two donors. Raw reads were error-corrected and collapsed into unique sequences by a nearest-neighbor algorithm in which closely related sequences were merged to remove PCR and sequencing errors. V, D and J gene segments were assigned by aligning CDR3 sequences to IMGT reference sequences. For a sequence to be retained, at least a six-nucleotide match to both a V gene segment and a J gene segment was required. A rearrangement counted as productive if the CDR3 had no stop codons and remained in frame with V and J, and every other rearrangement counted as non-productive. CDR3 was defined according to IMGT convention as the region running from the second conserved V-encoded cysteine to the conserved J-encoded phenylalanine. The earlier analysis of some 550 of the donors excluded any sequence lacking an unambiguous match to a single V gene segment. An earlier analysis of a few hundred of the donors classified V segments as functional when productive rearrangements were above 56.7% and as segregating when the standard deviation between donors was above 5%. A statistical classification framework was developed to diagnose cytomegalovirus status using the catalog of TCR beta chain sequences. V and J gene assignment, in a later analysis, came from comparing TCR nucleotide sequences with IMGT/GENE-DB human TR gene sequences. In a later analysis, CDR3 sequences and most-parsimonious VDJ recombination scenarios were assigned using the TCRdist pipeline. In a later analysis, each TCR beta chain was defined by its CDR3 amino acid sequence together with its V-gene family, and reads without a unique V-gene family were excluded. A later analysis removed several hundred highly shared, low-generation-probability nucleotide sequences to deal with suspected cross-contamination and a sequencing artifact. A later analysis calculated a clonal expansion index for each public chain from normalized within-repertoire ranks of inferred template counts. In a later analysis, generation probabilities were computed using a VDJ recombination model fitted to out-of-frame rearrangements, and the results were checked against IGoR. In a later analysis, hypergeometric tests were used to score TCR-TCR, TCR-HLA and TCR-CMV co-occurrence, with a repertoire-size bias correction applied to TCR pairs. To estimate false discovery rates, a later analysis permuted the HLA or CMV assignments 20 times. In a later analysis, co-occurring TCRs were grouped with DBSCAN, and TCRdist sequence similarity was added when clustering was performed within HLA-allele-positive subsets. For co-occurrence clustering, repertoires with fewer than 30,000 or more than 120,000 public chains were excluded, along with a handful of repertoires with anomalous nucleotide sharing. TCRdb carries this immuneACCESS record with in-frame sequences only. Its versions omit some clonotypes, under half of them owing to an unresolved V gene in the studies checked, with the rest unexplained. That table furnishes V, J and clone size, whereas the DNA furnished D and trimming. The sample table lists about 98,000 clones, 80% to 85% of them with a count of one. The ten largest clones add up to roughly 1.5% of the sample.

Recombination linked TRBV25-1 to TRBJ2-3; a stretch of 12 junction bases matches TRBD1. What was sequenced was PBMCs. The TCR was taken from a man aged 35-49 years in good health and CMV-seronegative. In nucleotide form, the sequence is TGTGCCAGCAGTGAACCGGGGACAGGGGGCAGATCGGATACGCAGTATTTT. Its translation is CASSEPGTGGRSDTQYF.